This T cell receptor (beta chain) originates from a study of shared clonotypes between healthy human individuals. Germline V gives CDR1 SGHRS, CDR2 YFSETQ. V lost 4 bases and J 4 bases, leaving 12 bases between the germline ends. There are 13 residues in the CDR3. Libraries were prepared by immunoSEQ multiplex PCR; TCRdb keeps only in-frame clonotypes and omits some of them. The data contain about 2.4 million clones, approximately 90% of them seen just once; the ten biggest clones take up 0.14%. On this clone itself: This specimen includes other DNA sequences encoding the same CDR3.

Sequencing input: naive CD4+ T cells sorted from blood. Subset indicated: CD45RA+ positively selected. The receptor comes from a man aged 18 to 29 in good health. V usage is TRBV5-1 and J usage is TRBJ2-7; weak D call: TRBD1 (5 bases). The CDR3 loop is CASSGDRGYEQYF. In nucleotides, the CDR3 is TGCGCCAGCAGCGGTGACAGAGGATACGAGCAGTACTTC.